The source of this T cell receptor (beta chain) is a study of CD8+ T cells in alopecia areata. The CDR3 extends over 15 amino acids. Unmatched junction bases numbered 0, after V lost 1 base and J lost 7 bases. Germline V CDR1 and CDR2: LGHNA, YNFKEQ. Extracted RNA was reverse transcribed, and the resulting cDNA served as sequencing template. Profiled with immunoSEQ multiplex PCR; TCRdb holds only in-frame clones, not every one. The sample includes around 300,000 clones, 60% of them seen just once. Treatment denoted: oral pan-JAK inhibitor, 5-10 mg twice daily. In its sample, this clone was seen a few times.

This sequence originates from a human donor with alopecia areata. J is TRBJ2-1 and V is TRBV4-2; 14 positions agree with TRBD2. The sample here was CD4+ T cells sorted from blood, taken around week 53, from a patient treated with tofacitinib. The CDR3 DNA follows: TGTGCCAGCAGCCAAGGGACTAGCGGGGGGAATGAGCAGTTCTTC. Its protein is CASSQGTSGGNEQFF.